A selection of T cell receptor beta chains follows, all from one sample in a study of cytomegalovirus exposure and HLA in healthy donors. Profiled with immunoSEQ multiplex PCR; TCRdb holds only in-frame clones, not every one. The sample yields under 150,000 clones, about 73% seen once. The sequenced material came from PBMCs. These TCRs come from a human donor in good health. Each CDR3 is given with its conserved first and last residue. The order of the fields is CDR3 protein, CDR3 DNA, V gene, J gene, clone size, D gene. A D gene is named only where the DNA matches it firmly. Size tells how often a clone was seen (once, few, many) or the class of an expanded clone, and some rows leave it out.

CDR3: CASSQDRSSPYEQYF
DNA: TGCGCCAGCAGCCAAGATCGGAGCAGCCCCTACGAGCAGTACTTC
V: TRBV4-1
J: TRBJ2-7
size: .
D: .

CDR3: CASSLFAREAGYTF
DNA: TGTGCCAGCAGTTTATTTGCCAGGGAAGCTGGCTACACCTTC
V: TRBV27
J: TRBJ1-2
size: .
D: .

CDR3: CASRGTGSTEAFF
DNA: TGTGCCAGCAGGGGTACAGGGTCCACTGAAGCTTTCTTT
V: TRBV6-1
J: TRBJ1-1
size: .
D: .

CDR3: CARAQGGPQHF
DNA: TGTGCCAGAGCTCAGGGTGGGCCCCAGCATTTT
V: TRBV27
J: TRBJ1-5
size: .
D: .

CDR3: CASSQDAGGLWAFF
DNA: TGCGCCAGCAGCCAAGATGCAGGGGGCCTGTGGGCTTTCTTT
V: TRBV4-3
J: TRBJ1-1
size: .
D: TRBD1

CDR3: CASSLRAGAPYTQYF
DNA: TGTGCCAGCAGCTTGCGAGCGGGGGCCCCATATACGCAGTATTTT
V: TRBV5-4
J: TRBJ2-3
size: .
D: TRBD2

CDR3: CASRQGGGTQYF
DNA: TGTGCCAGCAGGCAGGGCGGGGGTACGCAGTATTTT
V: TRBV5-6
J: TRBJ2-3
size: .
D: TRBD2

CDR3: CASSLLAFYYEQHF
DNA: TGTGCCAGCAGTTTACTAGCGTTTTACTACGAGCAGCACTTC
V: TRBV28
J: TRBJ2-7
size: few
D: .

CDR3: CASSILAGEPGELFF
DNA: TGTGCCAGTAGTATTCTAGCGGGAGAACCCGGGGAGCTGTTTTTT
V: TRBV19
J: TRBJ2-2
size: .
D: TRBD2

CDR3: CASSWGQGRTEAFF
DNA: TGTGCCAGCAGTTGGGGACAGGGGCGGACTGAAGCTTTCTTT
V: TRBV2
J: TRBJ1-1
size: few
D: TRBD1

CDR3: CAISDRRSYNEQFF
DNA: TGTGCCATCAGTGACAGGCGATCCTACAATGAGCAGTTCTTC
V: TRBV10-3
J: TRBJ2-1
size: .
D: .

CDR3: CASSLDQAGTYEQYF
DNA: TGTGCCAGCAGCTTAGATCAAGCGGGAACCTACGAGCAGTACTTC
V: TRBV11-2
J: TRBJ2-7
size: .
D: TRBD2

CDR3: CASSSPGLAGEGEQFF
DNA: TGTGCCAGTAGTTCACCGGGACTAGCGGGAGAAGGTGAGCAGTTCTTC
V: TRBV19
J: TRBJ2-1
size: .
D: TRBD2

CDR3: CASSETGSNQPQHF
DNA: TGTGCCAGCAGTGAAACAGGGAGCAATCAGCCCCAGCATTTT
V: TRBV2
J: TRBJ1-5
size: .
D: .

CDR3: CAWSVTGSWQETQYF
DNA: TGTGCCTGGAGTGTGACAGGGTCATGGCAAGAGACCCAGTACTTC
V: TRBV30
J: TRBJ2-5
size: few
D: TRBD1

CDR3: CASSLAGETQYF
DNA: TGCGCCAGCAGCTTGGCCGGGGAGACCCAGTACTTC
V: TRBV5-1
J: TRBJ2-5
size: .
D: .

CDR3: CASSSLRGDYEQYF
DNA: TGTGCCAGCAGCTCTCTCAGGGGGGACTACGAGCAGTACTTC
V: TRBV11-2
J: TRBJ2-7
size: .
D: .

CDR3: CASSLRAGTGFTGELFF
DNA: TGTGCCAGCAGCTTACGAGCCGGGACAGGGTTTACCGGGGAGCTGTTTTTT
V: TRBV11-2
J: TRBJ2-2
size: .
D: TRBD1

CDR3: CASRDLGLGTDTQYF
DNA: TGTGCCAGCAGAGACCTGGGACTTGGCACAGATACGCAGTATTTT
V: TRBV27
J: TRBJ2-3
size: .
D: .

CDR3: CASSERAAGNSNQPQHF
DNA: TGTGCCAGCAGTGAACGGGCCGCAGGGAATAGCAATCAGCCCCAGCATTTT
V: TRBV2
J: TRBJ1-5
size: .
D: .

CDR3: CASSLKAGAVHEQYF
DNA: TGTGCCAGCAGCTTAAAGGCGGGAGCTGTCCACGAGCAGTACTTC
V: TRBV7-2
J: TRBJ2-7
size: .
D: TRBD2

CDR3: CASSKKAGRTYTQYF
DNA: TGTGCCAGCAGTAAGAAAGCGGGGCGCACATATACGCAGTATTTT
V: TRBV6-5
J: TRBJ2-3
size: .
D: TRBD2

CDR3: CASPPPGSGANVLTF
DNA: TGTGCCAGCCCTCCCCCGGGCTCTGGGGCCAACGTCCTGACTTTC
V: TRBV7-2
J: TRBJ2-6
size: once
D: .

CDR3: CASSDLVSSPLHF
DNA: TGTGCCAGCAGTGACCTGGTTAGCTCACCCCTCCACTTT
V: TRBV25-1
J: TRBJ1-6
size: .
D: .

CDR3: CASSLVPRATDTQYF
DNA: TGTGCCAGCAGCTTAGTTCCCAGGGCCACAGATACGCAGTATTTT
V: TRBV7-9
J: TRBJ2-3
size: .
D: .

CDR3: CASSPVGGKTGELFF
DNA: TGTGCCAGCAGCCCGGTAGGAGGGAAGACCGGGGAGCTGTTTTTT
V: TRBV7-9
J: TRBJ2-2
size: .
D: .

CDR3: CASSHGGGPYNEQFF
DNA: TGTGCCAGCAGCCACGGGGGAGGACCCTACAATGAGCAGTTCTTC
V: TRBV4-2
J: TRBJ2-1
size: .
D: .

CDR3: CASRGTGNTEAFF
DNA: TGTGCCAGTAGGGGGACAGGGAACACTGAAGCTTTCTTT
V: TRBV19
J: TRBJ1-1
size: .
D: TRBD1

CDR3: CASSESRANTGELFF
DNA: TGTGCCAGCAGTGAAAGTCGGGCGAACACCGGGGAGCTGTTTTTT
V: TRBV6-1
J: TRBJ2-2
size: once
D: .

CDR3: CSVGTSTGSIYGYTF
DNA: TGCAGCGTTGGCACCTCGACAGGCAGCATCTATGGCTACACCTTC
V: TRBV29-1
J: TRBJ1-2
size: .
D: .

CDR3: CASSQDRGEQFF
DNA: TGTGCCAGCAGTCAGGACAGGGGAGAGCAGTTCTTC
V: TRBV28
J: TRBJ2-1
size: .
D: TRBD1

CDR3: CASSFSMNTEAFF
DNA: TGTGCCAGCAGTTTTTCTATGAACACTGAAGCTTTCTTT
V: TRBV6-6
J: TRBJ1-1
size: .
D: .

CDR3: CASSLDSLYTDTQYF
DNA: TGTGCCAGCAGCCTAGACAGTCTCTACACAGATACGCAGTATTTT
V: TRBV27
J: TRBJ2-3
size: .
D: .

CDR3: CASSGTAYGYTF
DNA: TGCGCCAGCAGCGGGACAGCCTATGGCTACACCTTC
V: TRBV5-1
J: TRBJ1-2
size: few
D: TRBD1

CDR3: CAWSGYRPIYNEQFF
DNA: TGTGCCTGGAGTGGGTACAGACCTATCTACAATGAGCAGTTCTTC
V: TRBV30
J: TRBJ2-1
size: .
D: .

CDR3: CASSLPKTGVNYEQYF
DNA: TGTGCCAGCAGCTTACCTAAAACAGGGGTCAACTACGAGCAGTACTTC
V: TRBV7-9
J: TRBJ2-7
size: .
D: TRBD1

CDR3: CASSNPGLAGYEQFF
DNA: TGTGCCAGCAGTAATCCGGGACTAGCGGGATATGAGCAGTTCTTC
V: TRBV6-5
J: TRBJ2-1
size: .
D: TRBD2

CDR3: CSVTGTANEKLFF
DNA: TGCAGCGTTACCGGGACAGCCAATGAAAAACTGTTTTTT
V: TRBV29-1
J: TRBJ1-4
size: .
D: TRBD1

CDR3: CASSSRKQGSTNEKLFF
DNA: TGTGCCAGCAGCTCGCGAAAACAGGGGTCAACTAATGAAAAACTGTTTTTT
V: TRBV7-2
J: TRBJ1-4
size: once
D: TRBD1

CDR3: CASSMGPGLAGGPGYNEQFF
DNA: TGTGCCAGTAGTATGGGGCCCGGACTAGCGGGGGGACCGGGGTACAATGAGCAGTTCTTC
V: TRBV19
J: TRBJ2-1
size: .
D: TRBD2

CDR3: CASSLGTGSYQPQHF
DNA: TGTGCCAGCAGCCTCGGGACAGGGAGTTACCAGCCCCAGCATTTT
V: TRBV7-6
J: TRBJ1-5
size: .
D: TRBD1

CDR3: CASSFGGGAPQETQYF
DNA: TGCGCCAGCAGCTTCGGCGGGGGGGCCCCCCAAGAGACCCAGTACTTC
V: TRBV5-1
J: TRBJ2-5
size: .
D: TRBD2

CDR3: CASRLTGGMNTEAFF
DNA: TGTGCCAGTAGACTCACAGGGGGGATGAACACTGAAGCTTTCTTT
V: TRBV19
J: TRBJ1-1
size: .
D: TRBD1

CDR3: CASSLDLGVGGYTF
DNA: TGTGCCAGCAGCTTAGATCTAGGGGTAGGGGGCTACACCTTC
V: TRBV11-3
J: TRBJ1-2
size: .
D: .

CDR3: CASSPGQGNIQYF
DNA: TGTGCCAGCAGTCCGGGACAGGGAAACATTCAGTACTTC
V: TRBV6-1
J: TRBJ2-4
size: .
D: TRBD1

CDR3: CASSLDWGGSYEQYF
DNA: TGTGCCAGCAGCTTAGATTGGGGAGGATCCTACGAGCAGTACTTC
V: TRBV7-6
J: TRBJ2-7
size: .
D: .

CDR3: CASSLAEGYTF
DNA: TGTGCCAGCAGCTTAGCCGAGGGCTACACCTTC
V: TRBV7-2
J: TRBJ1-2
size: .
D: .

CDR3: CASSLASGYTGELFF
DNA: TGTGCCAGCAGCCTCGCTAGCGGATACACCGGGGAGCTGTTTTTT
V: TRBV5-4
J: TRBJ2-2
size: .
D: TRBD2